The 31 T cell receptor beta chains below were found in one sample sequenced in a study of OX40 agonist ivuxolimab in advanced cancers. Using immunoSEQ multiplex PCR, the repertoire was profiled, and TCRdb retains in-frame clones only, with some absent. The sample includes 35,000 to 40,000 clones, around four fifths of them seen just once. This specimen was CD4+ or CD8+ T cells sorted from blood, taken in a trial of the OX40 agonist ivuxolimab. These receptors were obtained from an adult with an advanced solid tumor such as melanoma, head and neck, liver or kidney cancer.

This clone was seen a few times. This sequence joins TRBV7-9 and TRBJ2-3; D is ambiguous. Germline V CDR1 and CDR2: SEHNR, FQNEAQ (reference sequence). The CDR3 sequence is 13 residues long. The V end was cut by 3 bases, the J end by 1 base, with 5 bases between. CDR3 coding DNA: TGTGCCAGCAGCTTCCCCCGCACAGATACGCAGTATTTT. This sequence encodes CASSFPRTDTQYF.

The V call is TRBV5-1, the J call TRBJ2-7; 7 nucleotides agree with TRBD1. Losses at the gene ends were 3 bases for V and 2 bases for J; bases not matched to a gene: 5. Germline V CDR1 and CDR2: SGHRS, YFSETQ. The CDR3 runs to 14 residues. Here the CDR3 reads CASSSSQGAYEQYF. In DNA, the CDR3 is TGCGCCAGCAGCTCGAGCCAGGGGGCCTACGAGCAGTACTTC. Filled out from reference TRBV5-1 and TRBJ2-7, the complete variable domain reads KAGVTQTPRYLIKTRGQQVTLSCSPISGHRSVSWYQQTPGQGLQFLFEYFSETQRNKGNFPGRFSGRQFSNSRSEMNVSTLELGDSALYLCASSSSQGAYEQYFGPGTRLTVT.

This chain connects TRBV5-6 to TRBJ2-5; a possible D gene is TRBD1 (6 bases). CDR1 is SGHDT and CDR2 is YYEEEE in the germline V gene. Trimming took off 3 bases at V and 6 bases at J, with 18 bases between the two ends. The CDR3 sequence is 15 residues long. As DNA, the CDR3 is TGTGCCAGCAGCTCCCAGTTAGAGCAGGGGAAGACCCAGTACTTC. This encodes CASSSQLEQGKTQYF.

The CDR3 DNA reads as TGTGCCAGCAGTAATCAGCCCCAGCATTTT. Protein sequence: CASSNQPQHF. The chain combines TRBV6-4 with TRBJ1-5; D uncertain. This CDR3 contains 10 residues. Trimming took off 5 bases at V and 4 bases at J, with 0 bases between the two ends. Germline V lookup: CDR1 MRHNA, CDR2 SNTAGT.

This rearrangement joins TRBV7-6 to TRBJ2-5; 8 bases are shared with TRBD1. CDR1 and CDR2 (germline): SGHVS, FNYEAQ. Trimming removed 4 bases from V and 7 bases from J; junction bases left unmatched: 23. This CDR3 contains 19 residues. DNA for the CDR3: TGTGCCAGCAGCTCCGCCTCAACGGACAGGGAACGCTTGACGGGGACCCAGTACTTC. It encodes CASSSASTDRERLTGTQYF.

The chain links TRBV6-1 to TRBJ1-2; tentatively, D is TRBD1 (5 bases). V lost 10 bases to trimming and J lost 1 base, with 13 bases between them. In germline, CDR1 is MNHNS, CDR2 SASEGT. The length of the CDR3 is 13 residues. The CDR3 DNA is TGTGCCACCCAGGGACCGAATAACTATGGCTACACCTTC. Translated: CATQGPNNYGYTF.

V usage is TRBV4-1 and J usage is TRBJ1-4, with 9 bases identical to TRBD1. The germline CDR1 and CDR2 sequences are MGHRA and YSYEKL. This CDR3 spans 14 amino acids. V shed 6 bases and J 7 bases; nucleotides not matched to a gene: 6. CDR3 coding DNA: TGCGCCAGCAGATGGACAGGGGAGGGTGAAAAACTGTTTTTT. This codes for CASRWTGEGEKLFF.

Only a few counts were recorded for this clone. CDR3 DNA sequence: TGTGCCAGCAGCCTCGCGCCGCGTCAGTATGGCTACACCTTC. Translation: CASSLAPRQYGYTF. V gene TRBV5-5 combines with J gene TRBJ1-2; no clear D gene. The ends were cut back, 4 bases at V and 5 bases at J, with 15 bases in the middle. Germline V gene lookup returns CDR1 SGHKS and CDR2 YYEKEE (reference sequence). The CDR3 loop spans 14 amino acids.

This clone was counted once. In DNA form, the CDR3 reads TGTGCCAGCAGTTTTGGGGCAGCCTCCACAGATACGCAGTATTTT. Protein product: CASSFGAASTDTQYF. This chain uses TRBV28 with TRBJ2-3, with D tentatively TRBD1 (5 bases). Trimming took off 3 bases at V and 2 bases at J, with 12 bases between the two ends. From germline, CDR1 is MDHEN and CDR2 SYDVKM. This CDR3 has 15 residues.

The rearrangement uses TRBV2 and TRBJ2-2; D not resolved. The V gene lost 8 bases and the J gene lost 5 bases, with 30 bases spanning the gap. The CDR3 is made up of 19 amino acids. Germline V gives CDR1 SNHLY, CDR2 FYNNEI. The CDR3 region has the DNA TGTGCCAGCCCCCAAGTTAGGTCCCAAATGAGAGACCGGACCGGGGAGCTGTTTTTT. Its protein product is CASPQVRSQMRDRTGELFF.

The CDR3 here is CASSLSLGLGEQYF. CDR3 in DNA: TGTGCCAGCAGCTTGTCCCTAGGGCTGGGCGAGCAGTACTTC. J is TRBJ2-7 and V is TRBV5-4, with D hard to call. Looked up from germline, CDR1 is SGHNT and CDR2 is YYREEE (reference sequence). This CDR3 contains 14 residues. Between the trimmed V and J ends, which lost 1 base and 6 bases, there was a span of 14 bases.

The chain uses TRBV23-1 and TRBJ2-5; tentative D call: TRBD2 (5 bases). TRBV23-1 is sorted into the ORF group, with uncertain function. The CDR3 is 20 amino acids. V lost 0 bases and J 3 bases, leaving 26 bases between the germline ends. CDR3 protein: CASSQSKTRSPTQLEETQYF. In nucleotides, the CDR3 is TGCGCCAGCAGTCAATCGAAAACTAGGTCACCTACCCAACTAGAAGAGACCCAGTACTTC.

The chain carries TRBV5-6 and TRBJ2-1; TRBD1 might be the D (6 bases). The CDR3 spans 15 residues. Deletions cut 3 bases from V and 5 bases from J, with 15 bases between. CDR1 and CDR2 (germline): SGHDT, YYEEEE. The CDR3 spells CASSYRVLTNNEQFF. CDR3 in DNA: TGTGCCAGCAGCTACAGGGTCCTAACTAACAATGAGCAGTTCTTC. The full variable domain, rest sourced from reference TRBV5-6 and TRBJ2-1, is DAGVTQSPTHLIKTRGQQVTLRCSPKSGHDTVSWYQQALGQGPQFIFQYYEEEERQRGNFPDRFSGHQFPNYSSELNVNALLLGDSALYLCASSYRVLTNNEQFFGPGTRLTVL.

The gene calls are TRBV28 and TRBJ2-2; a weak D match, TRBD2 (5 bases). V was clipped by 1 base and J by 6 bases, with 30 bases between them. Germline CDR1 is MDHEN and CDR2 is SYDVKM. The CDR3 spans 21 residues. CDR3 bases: TGTGCCAGCAGTTTATCGTCCGGCGATGAAGGAGGACGGCTCCATCCCGGGGAGCTGTTTTTT. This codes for CASSLSSGDEGGRLHPGELFF.

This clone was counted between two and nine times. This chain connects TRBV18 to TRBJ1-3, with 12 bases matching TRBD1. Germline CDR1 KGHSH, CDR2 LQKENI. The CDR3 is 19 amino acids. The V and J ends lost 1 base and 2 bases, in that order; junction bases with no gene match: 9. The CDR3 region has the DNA TGTGCCAGCTCACCACGCCCCCCGGGACAGGGGGCGACTGGAAACACCATATATTTT. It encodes CASSPRPPGQGATGNTIYF.

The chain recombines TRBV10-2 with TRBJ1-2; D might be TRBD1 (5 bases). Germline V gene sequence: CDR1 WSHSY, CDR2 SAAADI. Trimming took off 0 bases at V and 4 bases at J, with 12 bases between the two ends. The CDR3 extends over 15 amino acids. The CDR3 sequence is CASSESAGGAYGYTF. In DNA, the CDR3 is TGCGCCAGCAGTGAGTCGGCGGGGGGAGCCTATGGCTACACCTTC.

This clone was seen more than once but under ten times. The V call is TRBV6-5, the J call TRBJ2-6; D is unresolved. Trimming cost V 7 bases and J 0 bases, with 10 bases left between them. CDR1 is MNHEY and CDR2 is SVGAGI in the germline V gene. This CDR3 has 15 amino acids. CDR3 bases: TGTGCCAGCACTTCTTCGTTCTCTGGGGCCAACGTCCTGACTTTC. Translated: CASTSSFSGANVLTF.

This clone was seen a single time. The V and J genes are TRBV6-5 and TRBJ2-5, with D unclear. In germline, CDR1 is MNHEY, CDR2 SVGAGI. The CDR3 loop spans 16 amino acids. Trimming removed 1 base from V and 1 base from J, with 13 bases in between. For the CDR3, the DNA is TGTGCCAGCAGTTACTTAGGTAGCAGGATCCAAGAGACCCAGTACTTC. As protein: CASSYLGSRIQETQYF.

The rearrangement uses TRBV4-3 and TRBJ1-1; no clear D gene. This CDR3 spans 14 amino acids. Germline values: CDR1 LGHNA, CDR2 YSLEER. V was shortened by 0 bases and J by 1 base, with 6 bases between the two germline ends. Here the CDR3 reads CASSQDTRNTEAFF. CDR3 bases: TGCGCCAGCAGCCAAGACACCAGGAACACTGAAGCTTTCTTT.

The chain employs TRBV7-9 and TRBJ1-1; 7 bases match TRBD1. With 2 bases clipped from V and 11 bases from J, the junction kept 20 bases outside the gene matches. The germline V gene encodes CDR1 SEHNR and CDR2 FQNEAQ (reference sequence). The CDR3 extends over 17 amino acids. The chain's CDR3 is CASSLYNTGERGLLAFF. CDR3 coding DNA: TGTGCCAGCAGCTTATATAATACCGGCGAGAGGGGGCTACTGGCTTTCTTT.

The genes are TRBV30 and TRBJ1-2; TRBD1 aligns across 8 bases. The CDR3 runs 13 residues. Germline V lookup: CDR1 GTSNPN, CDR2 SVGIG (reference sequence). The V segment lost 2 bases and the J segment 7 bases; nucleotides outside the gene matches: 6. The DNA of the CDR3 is TGTGCCTGGAGTTTGACAGGGGCGCGTGGCTACACCTTC. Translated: CAWSLTGARGYTF.

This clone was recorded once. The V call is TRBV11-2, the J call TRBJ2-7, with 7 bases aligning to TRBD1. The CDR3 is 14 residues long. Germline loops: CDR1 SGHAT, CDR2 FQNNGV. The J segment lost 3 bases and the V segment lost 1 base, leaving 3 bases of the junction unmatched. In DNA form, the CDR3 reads TGTGCCAGCAGCTTAGGGACAGGAGGCTACGAGCAGTACTTC. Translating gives CASSLGTGGYEQYF.

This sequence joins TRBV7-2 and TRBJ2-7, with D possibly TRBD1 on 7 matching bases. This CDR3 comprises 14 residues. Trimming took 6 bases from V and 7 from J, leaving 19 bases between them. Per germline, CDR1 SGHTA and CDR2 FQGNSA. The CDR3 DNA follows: TGTGCCAGCAGTACCACCACAGGGGCGGGGGAGCAGTACTTC. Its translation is CASSTTTGAGEQYF.

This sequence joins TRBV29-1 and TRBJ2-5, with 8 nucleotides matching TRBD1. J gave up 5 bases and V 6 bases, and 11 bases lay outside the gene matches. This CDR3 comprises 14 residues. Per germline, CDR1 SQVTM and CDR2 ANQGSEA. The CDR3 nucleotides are TGCAGCGTAAACGGACAGGGAAGAGGTGAGACCCAGTACTTC. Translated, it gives CSVNGQGRGETQYF.

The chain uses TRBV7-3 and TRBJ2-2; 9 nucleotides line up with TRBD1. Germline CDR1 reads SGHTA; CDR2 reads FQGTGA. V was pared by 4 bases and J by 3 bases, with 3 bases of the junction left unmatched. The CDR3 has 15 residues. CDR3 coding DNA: TGTGCCAGCAGCTCACAGGGGGCCCACACCGGGGAGCTGTTTTTT. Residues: CASSSQGAHTGELFF. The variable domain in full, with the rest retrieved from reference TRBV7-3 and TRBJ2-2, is GAGVSQTPSNKVTEKGKYVELRCDPISGHTALYWYRQSLGQGPEFLIYFQGTGAADDSGLPNDRFFAVRPEGSVSTLKIQRTERGDSAVYLCASSSQGAHTGELFFGEGSRLTVL.

Written as DNA, the CDR3 is TGTGCCAGCAGCGCGTCCGGGACAGGGGGAAACAATGAGCAGTTCTTC. This translates into CASSASGTGGNNEQFF. The chain combines TRBV11-3 with TRBJ2-1, with 11 nucleotides matching TRBD1. The V and J ends lost 5 bases and 5 bases, in that order; junction bases with no gene match: 8. This CDR3 is built from 16 residues. In germline, CDR1 is SGHNT, CDR2 YENEEA. The full variable domain, rest sourced from reference TRBV11-3 and TRBJ2-1, is EAGVVQSPRYKIIEKKQPVAFWCNPISGHNTLYWYLQNLGQGPELLIRYENEEAVDDSQLPKDRFSAERLKGVDSTLKIQPAELGDSAVYLCASSASGTGGNNEQFFGPGTRLTVL.

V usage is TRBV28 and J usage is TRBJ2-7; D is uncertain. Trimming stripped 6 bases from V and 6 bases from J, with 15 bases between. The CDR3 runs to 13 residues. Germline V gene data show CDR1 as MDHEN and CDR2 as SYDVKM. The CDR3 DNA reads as TGTGCCAGCAGACCTACGGACCTCCGCGAGCAGTACTTC. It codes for CASRPTDLREQYF.

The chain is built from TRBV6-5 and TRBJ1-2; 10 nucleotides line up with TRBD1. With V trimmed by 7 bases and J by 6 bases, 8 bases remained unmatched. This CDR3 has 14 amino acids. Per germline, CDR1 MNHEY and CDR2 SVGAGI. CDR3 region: CASITPGTGDGYTF. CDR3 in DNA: TGTGCCAGCATCACACCCGGGACAGGGGATGGCTACACCTTC.

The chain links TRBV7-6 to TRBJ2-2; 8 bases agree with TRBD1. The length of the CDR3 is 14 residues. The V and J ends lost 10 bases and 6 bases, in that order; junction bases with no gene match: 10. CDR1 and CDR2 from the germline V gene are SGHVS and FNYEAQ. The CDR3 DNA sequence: TGTGCCATCAGGGGACAGGTTACATCCGGGGAGCTGTTTTTT. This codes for CAIRGQVTSGELFF.

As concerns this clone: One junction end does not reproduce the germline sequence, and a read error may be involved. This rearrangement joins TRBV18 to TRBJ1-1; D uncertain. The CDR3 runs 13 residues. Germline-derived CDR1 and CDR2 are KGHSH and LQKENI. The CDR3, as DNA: TGTGCCAGCTCTCCACAAAAGAACACTGAAGCTTTCTTT. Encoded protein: CASSPQKNTEAFF.

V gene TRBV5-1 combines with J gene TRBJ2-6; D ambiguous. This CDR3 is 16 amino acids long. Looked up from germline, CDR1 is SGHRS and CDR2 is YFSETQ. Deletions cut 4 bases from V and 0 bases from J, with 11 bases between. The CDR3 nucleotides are TGCGCCAGCAGCCTAATTCCTAGCTCTGGGGCCAACGTCCTGACTTTC. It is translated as CASSLIPSSGANVLTF.